One T cell receptor beta chain is described in this entry. The antigen remains undetermined. This table comes from immunoSEQ multiplex PCR, and its TCRdb copy is limited to in-frame clones, with some not included. The sample carries tens of thousands of clones, more than 80% recorded once. Every one of the patients relapsed after autologous stem cell transplantation (brentuximab vedotin exposure was variable). Progressive disease, partial response or complete response was each patient's best response. The record originates from a study of PD-1 blockade in classical Hodgkin lymphoma. The study, taken as a whole, reports: Individuals initiating nivolumab under 1 year after ASCT were excluded. By C4D1, diversity of CD4+ TCRs had risen significantly, whereas that of CD8+ TCRs had not.

V lost 2 bases and J lost 4; bases outside the gene matches: 4. The CDR3 runs 16 residues. Germline loops: CDR1 SGHAT, CDR2 FQNNGV. The clonotype originates from a human donor with classical Hodgkin lymphoma. The J gene is TRBJ2-1, the V gene TRBV11-2; 11 bases are a match to TRBD2. The specimen comprised peripheral blood mononuclear cells (PBMCs), sampled at baseline. The CDR3 sequence: CASSLSGTSGYNEQFF. CDR3 in DNA: TGTGCCAGCAGCTTAAGCGGGACTAGCGGTTACAATGAGCAGTTCTTC.